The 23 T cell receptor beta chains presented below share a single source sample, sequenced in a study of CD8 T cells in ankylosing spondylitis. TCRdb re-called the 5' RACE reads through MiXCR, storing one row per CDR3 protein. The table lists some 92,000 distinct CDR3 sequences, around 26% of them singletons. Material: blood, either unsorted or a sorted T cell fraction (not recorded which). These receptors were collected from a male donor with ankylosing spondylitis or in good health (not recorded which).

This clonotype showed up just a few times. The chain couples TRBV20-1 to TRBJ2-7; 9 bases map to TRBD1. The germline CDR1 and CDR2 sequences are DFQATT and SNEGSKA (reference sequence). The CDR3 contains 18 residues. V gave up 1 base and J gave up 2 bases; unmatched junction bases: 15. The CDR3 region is CSARGVRTGVDRAYEQYF. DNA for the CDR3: TGCAGTGCTAGAGGCGTAAGGACAGGGGTTGACCGTGCCTACGAGCAGTACTTC.

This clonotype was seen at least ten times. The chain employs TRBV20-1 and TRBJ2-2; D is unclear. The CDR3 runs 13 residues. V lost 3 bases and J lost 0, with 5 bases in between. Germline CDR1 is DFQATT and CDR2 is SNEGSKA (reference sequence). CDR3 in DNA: TGCAGTGCTAGCGGAGCGAACACCGGGGAGCTGTTTTTT. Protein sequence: CSASGANTGELFF.

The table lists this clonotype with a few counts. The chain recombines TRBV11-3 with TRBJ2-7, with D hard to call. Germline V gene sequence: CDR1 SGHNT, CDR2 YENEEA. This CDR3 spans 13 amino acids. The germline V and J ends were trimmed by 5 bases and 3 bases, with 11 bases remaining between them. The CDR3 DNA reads TGTGCCAGCAGCGCCCAACAGAGCTACGAGCAGTACTTC. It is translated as CASSAQQSYEQYF.

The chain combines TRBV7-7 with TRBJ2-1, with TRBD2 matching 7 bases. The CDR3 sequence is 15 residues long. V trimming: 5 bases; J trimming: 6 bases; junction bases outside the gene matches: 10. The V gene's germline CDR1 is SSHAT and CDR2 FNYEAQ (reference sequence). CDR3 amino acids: CASSPTSSVANEQFF. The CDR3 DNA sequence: TGTGCCAGCAGCCCGACTAGCTCTGTCGCCAATGAGCAGTTCTTC. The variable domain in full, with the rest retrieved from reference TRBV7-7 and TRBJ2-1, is GAGVSQSPRYKVTKRGQDVTLRCDPISSHATLYWYQQALGQGPEFLTYFNYEAQPDKSGLPSDRFSAERPEGSISTLTIQRTEQRDSAMYRCASSPTSSVANEQFFGPGTRLTVL.

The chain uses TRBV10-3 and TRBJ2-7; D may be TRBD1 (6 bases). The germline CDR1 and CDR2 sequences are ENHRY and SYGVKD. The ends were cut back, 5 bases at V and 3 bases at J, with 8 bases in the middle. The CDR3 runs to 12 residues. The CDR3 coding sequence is TGTGCCATCAGTACAGGGTTCTACGAGCAGTACTTC. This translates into CAISTGFYEQYF.

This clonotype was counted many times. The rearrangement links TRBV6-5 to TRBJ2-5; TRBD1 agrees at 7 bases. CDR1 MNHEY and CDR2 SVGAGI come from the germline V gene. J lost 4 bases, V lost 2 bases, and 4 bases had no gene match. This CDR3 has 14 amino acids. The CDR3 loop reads CASSYANRGETQYF. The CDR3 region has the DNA TGTGCCAGCAGTTACGCTAACAGGGGAGAGACCCAGTACTTC.

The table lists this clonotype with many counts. The CDR3 reads CASSLGSTSGREQFF. The CDR3, as DNA: TGCGCCAGCAGCTTGGGGTCTACTAGCGGAAGAGAGCAGTTCTTC. V is TRBV5-1 and J is TRBJ2-1, with TRBD2 matching 8 bases. Germline assignment: CDR1 SGHRS and CDR2 YFSETQ. CDR3 length equals 15 residues. Trimming removed 0 bases from V and 10 bases from J; junction bases left unmatched: 9.

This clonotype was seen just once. The CDR3 nucleotides are TGTGCCAGCAGTTTAAATTGGAGGGACCAAGAGACCCAGTACTTC. As protein: CASSLNWRDQETQYF. This chain joins TRBV12-3 or TRBV12-4 and TRBJ2-5; a possible D gene is TRBD2 (6 bases). V was clipped by 2 bases and J by 0 bases, with 10 bases between them. The CDR3 length is 15 residues.

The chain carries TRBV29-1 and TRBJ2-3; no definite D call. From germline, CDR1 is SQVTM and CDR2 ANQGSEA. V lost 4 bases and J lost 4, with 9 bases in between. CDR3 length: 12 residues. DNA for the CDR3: TGCAGCGTTGTTTCTCCCCCAGATACGCAGTATTTT. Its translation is CSVVSPPDTQYF.

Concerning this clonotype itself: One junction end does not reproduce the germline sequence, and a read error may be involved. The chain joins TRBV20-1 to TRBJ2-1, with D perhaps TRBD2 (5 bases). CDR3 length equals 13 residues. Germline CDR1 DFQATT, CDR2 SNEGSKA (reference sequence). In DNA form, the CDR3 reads TGCAGTGCCGGACTTGCCTCCTCCAATGAGCAGTTCTTC. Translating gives CSAGLASSNEQFF.

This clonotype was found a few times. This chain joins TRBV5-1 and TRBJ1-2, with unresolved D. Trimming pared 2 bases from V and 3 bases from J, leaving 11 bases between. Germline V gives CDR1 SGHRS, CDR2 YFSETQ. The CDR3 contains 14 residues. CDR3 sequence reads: CASSFATHDYGYTF. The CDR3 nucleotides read TGCGCCAGCAGCTTTGCGACACACGACTATGGCTACACCTTC. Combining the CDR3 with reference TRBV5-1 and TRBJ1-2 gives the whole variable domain KAGVTQTPRYLIKTRGQQVTLSCSPISGHRSVSWYQQTPGQGLQFLFEYFSETQRNKGNFPGRFSGRQFSNSRSEMNVSTLELGDSALYLCASSFATHDYGYTFGSGTRLTVV.

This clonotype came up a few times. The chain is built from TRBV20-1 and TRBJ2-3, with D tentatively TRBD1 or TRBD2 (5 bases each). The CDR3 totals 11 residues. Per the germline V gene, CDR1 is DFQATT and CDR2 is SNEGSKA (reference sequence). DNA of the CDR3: TGCGTGGGGGAGAGCACAGATACGCAGTATTTT. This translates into CVGESTDTQYF.

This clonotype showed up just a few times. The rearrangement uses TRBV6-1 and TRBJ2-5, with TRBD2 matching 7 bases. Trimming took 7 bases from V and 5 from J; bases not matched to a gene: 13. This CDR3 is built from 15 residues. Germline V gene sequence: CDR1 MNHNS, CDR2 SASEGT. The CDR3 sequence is CASIIPSAGWETQYF. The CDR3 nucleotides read TGTGCCAGCATCATTCCCTCAGCGGGGTGGGAGACCCAGTACTTC.

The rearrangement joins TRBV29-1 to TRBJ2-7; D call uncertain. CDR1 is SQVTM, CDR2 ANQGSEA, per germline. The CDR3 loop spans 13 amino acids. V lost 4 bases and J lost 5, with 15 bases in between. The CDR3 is CSVASVPIDEQYF. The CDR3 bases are TGCAGCGTTGCAAGTGTACCCATAGACGAGCAGTACTTC.

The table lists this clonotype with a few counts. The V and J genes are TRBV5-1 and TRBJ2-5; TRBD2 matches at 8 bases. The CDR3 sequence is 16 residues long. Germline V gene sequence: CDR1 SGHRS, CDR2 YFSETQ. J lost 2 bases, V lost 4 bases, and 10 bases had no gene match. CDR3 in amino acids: CASSDQIAGPQETQYF. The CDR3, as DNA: TGCGCCAGCAGCGACCAAATAGCGGGACCTCAAGAGACCCAGTACTTC.

CDR3 loop: CATSRDRGNQPQHF. For the CDR3, the DNA is TGTGCCACCAGCAGAGATCGAGGCAATCAGCCCCAGCATTTT. The chain joins TRBV15 to TRBJ1-5, with unresolved D. V was shortened by 0 bases and J by 2 bases, with 5 bases between the two germline ends. Germline assignment: CDR1 LNHNV and CDR2 YYDKDF (reference sequence). The CDR3 totals 14 residues.

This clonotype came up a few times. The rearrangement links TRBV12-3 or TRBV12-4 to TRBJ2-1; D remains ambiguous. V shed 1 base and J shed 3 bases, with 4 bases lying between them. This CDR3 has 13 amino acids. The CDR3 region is CASSLGSYNEQFF. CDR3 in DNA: TGTGCCAGCAGTTTAGGGAGCTACAATGAGCAGTTCTTC.

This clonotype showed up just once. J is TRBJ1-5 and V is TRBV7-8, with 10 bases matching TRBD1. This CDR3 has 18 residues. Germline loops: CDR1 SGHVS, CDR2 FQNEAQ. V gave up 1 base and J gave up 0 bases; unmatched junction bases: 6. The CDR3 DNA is TGTGCCAGCAGCTTAGTTGGGACAGGGGCTTATAGCAATCAGCCCCAGCATTTT. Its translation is CASSLVGTGAYSNQPQHF.

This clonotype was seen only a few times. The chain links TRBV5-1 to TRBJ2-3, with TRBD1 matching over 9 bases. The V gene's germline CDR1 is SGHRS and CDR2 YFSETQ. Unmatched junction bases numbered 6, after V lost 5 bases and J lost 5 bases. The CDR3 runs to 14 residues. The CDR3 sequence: CASRVDRGRDTQYF. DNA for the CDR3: TGCGCCAGCAGAGTGGACAGGGGCAGAGATACGCAGTATTTT.

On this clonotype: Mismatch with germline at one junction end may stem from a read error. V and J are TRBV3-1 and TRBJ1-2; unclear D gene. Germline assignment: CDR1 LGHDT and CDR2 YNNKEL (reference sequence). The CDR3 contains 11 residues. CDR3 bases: TGTGCCAGCGGCCAGTCCTATGGCTACACCTTC. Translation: CASGQSYGYTF.

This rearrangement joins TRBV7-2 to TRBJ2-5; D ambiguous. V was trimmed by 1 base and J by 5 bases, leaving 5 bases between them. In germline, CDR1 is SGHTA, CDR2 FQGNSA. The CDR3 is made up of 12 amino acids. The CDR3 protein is CASSLESETQYF. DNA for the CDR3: TGTGCCAGCAGCTTAGAGTCCGAGACCCAGTACTTC.

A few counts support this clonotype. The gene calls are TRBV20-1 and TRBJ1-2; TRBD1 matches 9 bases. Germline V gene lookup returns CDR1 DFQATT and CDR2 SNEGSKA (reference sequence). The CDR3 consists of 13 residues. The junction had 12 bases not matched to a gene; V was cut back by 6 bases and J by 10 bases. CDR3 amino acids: CSAGPGQGPAYTF. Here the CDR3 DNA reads TGCAGTGCCGGACCGGGACAGGGACCAGCCTACACCTTC.

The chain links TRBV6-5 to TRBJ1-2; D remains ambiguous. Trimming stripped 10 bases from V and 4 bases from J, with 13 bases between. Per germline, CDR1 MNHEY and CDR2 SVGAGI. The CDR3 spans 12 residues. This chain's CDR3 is CATYTAIYGYTF. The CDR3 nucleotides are TGTGCCACCTACACGGCTATCTATGGCTACACCTTC.